A selection of T cell receptor beta chains follows, all from one sample in a study of shared clonotypes between healthy human individuals. Clones were sequenced by immunoSEQ multiplex PCR, and TCRdb holds only the in-frame ones, with some missing. The sample lists more than 500,000 clones, approximately 95% occurring once. Sequencing input: naive CD8+ T cells sorted from blood. These receptors were collected from a woman aged 30 to 39 in good health. Each CDR3 is given with its conserved first and last residue. A D gene is named only where the DNA matches it firmly. Not every row has a clone size; where given, it reads once, few, many or a size class.

CDR3: CATLGHPNTEAFF
DNA: TGTGCCACCCTTGGGCATCCGAACACTGAAGCTTTCTTT
size: -
D: -
J: TRBJ1-1
V: TRBV15

CDR3: CASGWETQYF
DNA: TGTGCCAGCGGATGGGAGACCCAGTACTTC
size: -
D: -
J: TRBJ2-5
V: TRBV27

CDR3: CASSYSGDGIYEQYF
DNA: TGTGCCAGCAGTTACTCCGGAGACGGAATTTACGAGCAGTACTTC
size: -
D: -
J: TRBJ2-7
V: TRBV6-6

CDR3: CASSPVGQRLTDTQYF
DNA: TGTGCCAGTAGTCCCGTGGGACAGCGCCTCACAGATACGCAGTATTTT
size: -
D: TRBD1
J: TRBJ2-3
V: TRBV19

CDR3: CASSLQGLSDYGYTF
DNA: TGTGCCAGCAGTCTTCAAGGGCTTAGTGACTATGGCTACACCTTC
size: -
D: -
J: TRBJ1-2
V: TRBV28

CDR3: CASSWDRTGSGNTIYF
DNA: TGTGCCAGTAGTTGGGACCGGACGGGCTCTGGAAACACCATATATTTT
size: -
D: -
J: TRBJ1-3
V: TRBV19

CDR3: CASSSNSGTRRHPSTDTQYF
DNA: TGCGCCAGCAGTTCCAATAGCGGGACACGAAGACACCCTAGCACAGATACGCAGTATTTT
size: -
D: TRBD2
J: TRBJ2-3
V: TRBV5-1

CDR3: CASHPARNTEAFF
DNA: TGTGCCAGCCATCCCGCGCGCAACACTGAAGCTTTCTTT
size: -
D: -
J: TRBJ1-1
V: TRBV9

CDR3: CASSLSPGLTEAFF
DNA: TGTGCCAGCAGTTTATCGCCAGGGCTCACTGAAGCTTTCTTT
size: -
D: -
J: TRBJ1-1
V: TRBV27

CDR3: CASSEGGNTEAFF
DNA: TGTGCCAGCAGCGAGGGGGGAAACACTGAAGCTTTCTTT
size: few
D: -
J: TRBJ1-1
V: TRBV9